This T cell receptor beta chain derives from a study of blood T cell repertoires in COVID-19. This clone was counted once. This table comes from immunoSEQ multiplex PCR, and its TCRdb copy is limited to in-frame clones, with some not included. Of about 210,000 clones listed, about 91% were seen once; the top ten hold 1% to 1.5%. Sequencing was performed on peripheral blood. This receptor was taken from a man under 40 with acute or convalescent COVID-19.

The chain's CDR3 is CASSLLGTGTEAFF. In DNA form, the CDR3 reads TGTGCCAGCAGTCTTCTAGGGACAGGGACGGAAGCTTTCTTT. V is TRBV27 and J is TRBJ1-1; TRBD1 matches 9 bases. Germline assignment: CDR1 MNHEY and CDR2 SMNVEV (reference sequence). Losses at the gene ends were 5 bases for V and 8 bases for J; bases not matched to a gene: 9. CDR3 length equals 14 residues.